A selection of T cell receptor beta chains follows, all from one sample in a study of blood T cell repertoires in COVID-19. The method was immunoSEQ multiplex PCR; TCRdb's version includes in-frame clones alone and lacks a portion of them. Among about 75,000 clones, 84% were seen once, and the ten largest hold approximately 20%. What was sequenced was peripheral blood. The origin of the receptors is a woman between 45 and 65 years old with acute or convalescent COVID-19. The CDR3 runs from the conserved cysteine through the conserved F or W. D genes are given only for firm matches. Some rows have no size entry. The others give once, few or many, or a class for an expanded clone.

cdr3_length,j_call,v_call,clone_size,d_call,cdr3_nt,cdr3_aa
14,TRBJ2-1,TRBV12-5,NA,TRBD2,TGTGCTAGTGGTTTCGGAGCGGGAGATAATGAGCAGTTCTTC,CASGFGAGDNEQFF
13,TRBJ1-2,TRBV9,NA,NA,TGTGCCAGCAGCGTACAGGGCCTTAATGGCTACACCTTC,CASSVQGLNGYTF
18,TRBJ2-7,TRBV13,few,NA,TGTGCCAGCAGCTTAAGGGGAGTGGGGGGAACTACCTTTTTGGAGCAGTACTTC,CASSLRGVGGTTFLEQYF
15,TRBJ1-6,TRBV5-4,NA,NA,TGTGCCAGCAGCTCGGCGGGGATCGATAATTCACCCCTCCACTTT,CASSSAGIDNSPLHF
12,TRBJ2-7,TRBV29-1,NA,TRBD1,TGCAGCGTACAGGGGGGAGCCTACGAGCAGTACTTC,CSVQGGAYEQYF
18,TRBJ1-4,TRBV19,NA,NA,TGTGCCAGTAGTCGAAGTTCGACGGGTGCGGCAACTAATGAAAAACTGTTTTTT,CASSRSSTGAATNEKLFF
15,TRBJ2-2,TRBV4-2,NA,NA,TGTGCCAGCAGCGAGGTGCGGGGGAACACCGGGGAGCTGTTTTTT,CASSEVRGNTGELFF
13,TRBJ1-4,TRBV28,NA,NA,TGTGCCAGCAGTACGGTGGTGGTGGAAAAACTGTTTTTT,CASSTVVVEKLFF
15,TRBJ2-2,TRBV27,NA,TRBD2,TGTGCCAGCGGGGCTAGCGGGGGGGCTCGCGGGGAGCTGTTTTTT,CASGASGGARGELFF
17,TRBJ2-1,TRBV9,NA,TRBD2,TGTGCCAGCAGCGTAGCGCCGTTGGCTAGCGGGAACAATGAGCAGTTCTTC,CASSVAPLASGNNEQFF
14,TRBJ1-3,TRBV18,NA,NA,TGTGCCAGCTTCAACCAGGGTTTTGCAAACACCATATATTTT,CASFNQGFANTIYF
18,TRBJ2-5,TRBV5-6,NA,NA,TGTGCCAGCAGCCGACTAACCACCTATGGAGGTAATCAAGAGACCCAGTACTTC,CASSRLTTYGGNQETQYF
17,TRBJ1-5,TRBV5-5,few,NA,TGTGCCAGCAGCGATTTTAGGGAGAGAACTAGCAATCAGCCCCAGCATTTT,CASSDFRERTSNQPQHF
13,TRBJ2-3,TRBV27,NA,TRBD2,TGTGCCAGCAGTTTAAACTCTGGGAGGGTACAGTATTTT,CASSLNSGRVQYF
17,TRBJ2-1,TRBV7-9,NA,TRBD2,TGTGCCAGCAGCTTAGCAGCGGGACTAGCGGGAGGGCGGGAGCAGTTCTTC,CASSLAAGLAGGREQFF
16,TRBJ2-7,TRBV5-6,NA,NA,TGTGCCAGCAGCTTGGTAGGCGGGCCAATCTCCTACGAGCAGTACTTC,CASSLVGGPISYEQYF
15,TRBJ2-3,TRBV5-6,once,TRBD2,TGTGCCAGCAGCTCCCTAGCGGGGCGTAAAGATACGCAGTATTTT,CASSSLAGRKDTQYF
14,TRBJ2-1,TRBV6-5,NA,NA,TGTGCCAGCAGTCTAGTTCCCTTCTACAATGAGCAGTTCTTC,CASSLVPFYNEQFF
15,TRBJ2-3,TRBV9,NA,NA,TGTGCCAGCAGCGTAGACGTCAGCAACCAGGTTACGCAGTATTTT,CASSVDVSNQVTQYF
14,TRBJ1-1,TRBV2,NA,NA,TGTGCCAGCAGTGAATCCGGAGCGAACACTGAAGCTTTCTTT,CASSESGANTEAFF
14,TRBJ1-2,TRBV18,NA,NA,TGTGCCAGCTCACCACTCGGGACATCGGATGGCTACACCTTC,CASSPLGTSDGYTF
12,TRBJ2-1,TRBV6-5,NA,NA,TGTGCCAGCCGGGGGGCATCCAATGAGCAGTTCTTC,CASRGASNEQFF
14,TRBJ2-7,TRBV19,NA,TRBD1,TGTGCCAGTAGTATACTCGGACAGGACTACGAGCAGTACTTC,CASSILGQDYEQYF
14,TRBJ2-7,TRBV6-5,NA,TRBD2,TGTGCCAGCAGTTACAGGCGGGAGGGTTACGAGCAGTACTTC,CASSYRREGYEQYF
14,TRBJ2-1,TRBV10-3,NA,TRBD2,TGTGCCATGAGAGACGGGGGGGCCTACAATGAGCAGTTCTTC,CAMRDGGAYNEQFF
14,TRBJ1-4,TRBV5-4,NA,NA,TGTGCCAGCAGCAGGACAGCGGATGAGGAAAAACTGTTTTTT,CASSRTADEEKLFF
13,TRBJ2-3,TRBV19,NA,TRBD2,TGTGCCAGTCGAGTAGCGGGGGCAGATACGCAGTATTTT,CASRVAGADTQYF